This TCR beta chain was captured in a study of technical replicates of blood from several donors. Method: immunoSEQ multiplex PCR; TCRdb's copy keeps in-frame clones and lacks some. In the table there are tens of thousands of clones, roughly 94% of which are singletons. The TCR comes from a human donor in good health. Sequenced material: T cells isolated from PBMCs.

The CDR3 loop reads CASSRQGAAQPQHF. Written as DNA, the CDR3 is TGCGCCAGCAGTCGTCAGGGGGCTGCTCAGCCCCAGCATTTT. V usage is TRBV4-1 and J usage is TRBJ1-5; 8 positions agree with TRBD1. V gave up 6 bases and J gave up 6 bases; unmatched junction bases: 7. The CDR3 loop spans 14 amino acids. Germline-derived CDR1 and CDR2 are MGHRA and YSYEKL.